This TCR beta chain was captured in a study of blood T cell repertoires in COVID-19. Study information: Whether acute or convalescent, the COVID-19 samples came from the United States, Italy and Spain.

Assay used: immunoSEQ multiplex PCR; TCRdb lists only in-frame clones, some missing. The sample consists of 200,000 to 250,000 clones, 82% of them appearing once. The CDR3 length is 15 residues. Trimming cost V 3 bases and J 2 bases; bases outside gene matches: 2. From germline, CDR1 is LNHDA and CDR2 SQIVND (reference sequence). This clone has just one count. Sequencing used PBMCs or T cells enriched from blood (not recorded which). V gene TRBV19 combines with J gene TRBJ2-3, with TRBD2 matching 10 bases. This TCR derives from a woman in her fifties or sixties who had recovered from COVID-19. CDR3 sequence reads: CASSMSGGATDTQYF. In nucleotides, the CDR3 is TGTGCCAGTAGTATGAGCGGGGGGGCCACAGATACGCAGTATTTT.